Listed below are T cell receptor beta chains from one sample, sequenced in a study of blood T cells in healthy people across ages. TCRdb recomputed calls from the 5' RACE reads with MiXCR, one row per CDR3 protein. The sample records 1.5 million to 2 million distinct CDR3 sequences, roughly 30% being singletons. The sequencing sample was made of blood. The receptors here all came from a woman aged 30 to 39 in good health. CDR3s include the opening cysteine and the closing phenylalanine or tryptophan. D genes are given only for firm matches. Where a row states a size, it is once, few, many or the class of an expanded clone; other rows omit it.

abundance: .
v_gene: TRBV12-3/TRBV12-4
j_gene: TRBJ1-2
d_gene: .
CDR3aa: CASSRGGGGYTF
CDR3nt: TGTGCCAGCAGCCGGGGAGGCGGGGGCTACACCTTC

abundance: .
v_gene: TRBV20-1
j_gene: TRBJ2-7
d_gene: .
CDR3aa: CSARDFALQGSGQYF
CDR3nt: TGCAGTGCTAGAGACTTCGCCCTACAGGGCTCGGGGCAGTACTTC

abundance: few
v_gene: TRBV12-3/TRBV12-4
j_gene: TRBJ1-4
d_gene: .
CDR3aa: CASSKNRGGGEKLFF
CDR3nt: TGTGCCAGCAGCAAAAACCGGGGCGGCGGTGAAAAACTGTTTTTT

abundance: once
v_gene: TRBV27
j_gene: TRBJ1-4
d_gene: .
CDR3aa: CASSEWAADEKLFF
CDR3nt: TGTGCCAGCAGTGAATGGGCTGCTGATGAAAAACTGTTTTTT

abundance: .
v_gene: TRBV27
j_gene: TRBJ2-2
d_gene: .
CDR3aa: CATQLTGNHNTGELFF
CDR3nt: TGTGCCACCCAGCTAACCGGGAACCACAACACCGGGGAGCTGTTTTTT

abundance: few
v_gene: TRBV29-1
j_gene: TRBJ2-3
d_gene: .
CDR3aa: CGVEEFLGTDTQYF
CDR3nt: TGCGGCGTTGAAGAATTTCTGGGTACAGATACGCAGTATTTT

abundance: .
v_gene: TRBV9
j_gene: TRBJ2-7
d_gene: .
CDR3aa: CASSGRGPNYEQYF
CDR3nt: TGTGCCAGCAGCGGCCGGGGGCCGAACTACGAGCAGTACTTC

abundance: .
v_gene: TRBV2
j_gene: TRBJ1-1
d_gene: .
CDR3aa: CASSEARDRNEAFF
CDR3nt: TGTGCCAGCAGTGAAGCGCGGGACCGCAACGAAGCTTTCTTT

abundance: once
v_gene: TRBV15
j_gene: TRBJ2-7
d_gene: .
CDR3aa: CATSKGLETYEQYF
CDR3nt: TGTGCCACCAGCAAAGGACTGGAAACCTACGAGCAGTACTTC

abundance: .
v_gene: TRBV27
j_gene: TRBJ2-7
d_gene: TRBD2
CDR3aa: CASSSAGNSYEQYF
CDR3nt: TGTGCCAGCAGTTCAGCGGGGAACTCCTACGAGCAGTACTTC

abundance: .
v_gene: TRBV7-9
j_gene: TRBJ1-2
d_gene: .
CDR3aa: CASSSYPGVTNYGYTF
CDR3nt: TGTGCCAGCAGCTCCTACCCGGGAGTTACTAACTATGGCTACACCTTC

abundance: .
v_gene: TRBV9
j_gene: TRBJ2-1
d_gene: TRBD1
CDR3aa: CASSVTGGRALGGNEQFF
CDR3nt: TGTGCCAGCAGCGTGACAGGGGGGAGGGCCCTAGGAGGAAATGAGCAGTTCTTC

abundance: many
v_gene: TRBV12-3/TRBV12-4
j_gene: TRBJ1-2
d_gene: TRBD1
CDR3aa: CASSTGTGGSGYTF
CDR3nt: TGTGCCAGCAGTACCGGGACAGGGGGCTCTGGCTACACCTTC

abundance: many
v_gene: TRBV7-9
j_gene: TRBJ2-3
d_gene: .
CDR3aa: CASSLAEEDTQYF
CDR3nt: TGTGCCAGCAGCTTAGCCGAGGAGGATACGCAGTATTTT

abundance: many
v_gene: TRBV15
j_gene: TRBJ2-1
d_gene: .
CDR3aa: CATSRDRNNEQFF
CDR3nt: TGTGCCACCAGCAGAGATCGGAATAATGAGCAGTTCTTC

abundance: .
v_gene: TRBV30
j_gene: TRBJ2-7
d_gene: .
CDR3aa: CALLGDESYEQYF
CDR3nt: TGTGCCTTACTTGGGGACGAATCCTACGAGCAGTACTTC

abundance: .
v_gene: TRBV7-9
j_gene: TRBJ2-5
d_gene: .
CDR3aa: CASSNPGESQETQYF
CDR3nt: TGTGCCAGCAGTAACCCGGGGGAGTCCCAAGAGACCCAGTACTTC

abundance: few
v_gene: TRBV27
j_gene: TRBJ2-2
d_gene: .
CDR3aa: CASSLSGGGELFF
CDR3nt: TGTGCCAGCAGTTTATCGGGGGGCGGGGAGCTGTTTTTT

abundance: few
v_gene: TRBV29-1
j_gene: TRBJ2-7
d_gene: .
CDR3aa: CSVEGLILSDSGFYEQYF
CDR3nt: TGCAGCGTTGAAGGCCTCATTCTTTCGGACAGTGGCTTCTACGAGCAGTACTTC

abundance: few
v_gene: TRBV6-5
j_gene: TRBJ2-1
d_gene: TRBD2
CDR3aa: CASSYPLGGAGGSSSYNEQFF
CDR3nt: TGTGCCAGCAGTTACCCGTTGGGGGGAGCGGGGGGTTCTAGCTCCTACAATGAGCAGTTCTTC

abundance: few
v_gene: TRBV12-3/TRBV12-4
j_gene: TRBJ2-3
d_gene: TRBD2
CDR3aa: CASSRKILARFADTQYF
CDR3nt: TGTGCCAGCAGCCGAAAGATACTAGCGAGGTTTGCAGATACGCAGTATTTT

abundance: .
v_gene: TRBV7-9
j_gene: TRBJ2-7
d_gene: .
CDR3aa: CASSLGGVHSYEQYF
CDR3nt: TGTGCCAGCAGCTTAGGGGGGGTACACTCCTACGAGCAGTACTTC

abundance: .
v_gene: TRBV19
j_gene: TRBJ1-1
d_gene: .
CDR3aa: CASSPRRQVANTEAFF
CDR3nt: TGTGCCAGTAGTCCTCGCCGACAGGTGGCGAACACTGAAGCTTTCTTT

abundance: few
v_gene: TRBV3-1
j_gene: TRBJ2-5
d_gene: .
CDR3aa: CASSHRRNQETQYF
CDR3nt: TGTGCCAGCAGCCACCGACGGAACCAAGAGACCCAGTACTTC

abundance: .
v_gene: TRBV4-1
j_gene: TRBJ2-6
d_gene: .
CDR3aa: CASSHYYSGANVLTF
CDR3nt: TGCGCCAGCAGCCATTATTACTCTGGGGCCAACGTCCTGACTTTC

abundance: few
v_gene: TRBV10-3
j_gene: TRBJ1-1
d_gene: TRBD1
CDR3aa: CAISDPTGMNTEAFF
CDR3nt: TGTGCCATCAGTGACCCGACAGGGATGAACACTGAAGCTTTCTTT

abundance: .
v_gene: TRBV28
j_gene: TRBJ2-5
d_gene: .
CDR3aa: CASKKRREGETQYF
CDR3nt: TGTGCCAGCAAAAAAAGGAGGGAAGGGGAGACCCAGTACTTC

abundance: .
v_gene: TRBV5-6
j_gene: TRBJ2-7
d_gene: .
CDR3aa: CASSFGRIYEQYF
CDR3nt: TGTGCCAGCAGCTTCGGTCGGATCTACGAGCAGTACTTC

abundance: few
v_gene: TRBV20-1
j_gene: TRBJ2-3
d_gene: .
CDR3aa: CSAREAQRTRTDTQYF
CDR3nt: TGCAGTGCTAGAGAGGCTCAGCGGACCCGCACAGATACGCAGTATTTT

abundance: .
v_gene: TRBV13
j_gene: TRBJ2-7
d_gene: TRBD2
CDR3aa: CASSWSREDEQYF
CDR3nt: TGTGCCAGCAGCTGGAGTCGGGAGGACGAGCAGTACTTC

abundance: .
v_gene: TRBV18
j_gene: TRBJ2-7
d_gene: .
CDR3aa: CASSPPTGFVSYEQYF
CDR3nt: TGTGCCAGCTCACCACCAACTGGGTTTGTCTCCTACGAGCAGTACTTC

abundance: many
v_gene: TRBV10-3
j_gene: TRBJ2-3
d_gene: TRBD2
CDR3aa: CAISESTGGYDTQYF
CDR3nt: TGTGCCATCAGTGAGTCGACGGGAGGTTACGATACGCAGTATTTT

abundance: .
v_gene: TRBV12-3/TRBV12-4
j_gene: TRBJ1-5
d_gene: TRBD1
CDR3aa: CASSHIGQGGVRDQPQHF
CDR3nt: TGTGCCAGCAGCCATATCGGACAGGGAGGGGTGAGAGATCAGCCCCAGCATTTT

abundance: .
v_gene: TRBV5-6
j_gene: TRBJ2-5
d_gene: .
CDR3aa: CASSPHRRQETQYF
CDR3nt: TGTGCCAGCAGCCCCCACAGACGACAAGAGACCCAGTACTTC

abundance: .
v_gene: TRBV20-1
j_gene: TRBJ1-2
d_gene: TRBD1
CDR3aa: CSARVEGANGYTF
CDR3nt: TGCAGTGCTAGAGTAGAGGGGGCCAATGGCTACACCTTC

abundance: few
v_gene: TRBV7-6
j_gene: TRBJ2-2
d_gene: .
CDR3aa: CASSTRGGFWGGTGELFF
CDR3nt: TGTGCCAGCAGCACCCGAGGAGGGTTTTGGGGCGGAACCGGGGAGCTGTTTTTT

abundance: few
v_gene: TRBV28
j_gene: TRBJ1-4
d_gene: .
CDR3aa: CASSLDPSTGSNEKLFF
CDR3nt: TGTGCCAGCAGTTTAGACCCATCGACAGGATCTAATGAAAAACTGTTTTTT

abundance: many
v_gene: TRBV29-1
j_gene: TRBJ2-7
d_gene: TRBD2
CDR3aa: CSASGGGNYEQYF
CDR3nt: TGCAGCGCCAGCGGGGGTGGCAACTACGAGCAGTACTTC

abundance: few
v_gene: TRBV9
j_gene: TRBJ2-7
d_gene: TRBD1
CDR3aa: CASSARPGTAYEQYF
CDR3nt: TGTGCCAGCAGCGCCCGCCCGGGGACAGCCTACGAGCAGTACTTC

abundance: .
v_gene: TRBV10-1
j_gene: TRBJ2-5
d_gene: TRBD1
CDR3aa: CASSGQGAEETQYF
CDR3nt: TGCGCCAGCAGTGGACAGGGGGCCGAAGAGACCCAGTACTTC

abundance: .
v_gene: TRBV5-1
j_gene: TRBJ2-3
d_gene: .
CDR3aa: CASSLYGVLGTDTQYF
CDR3nt: TGCGCCAGCAGCTTGTATGGGGTTTTGGGGACAGATACGCAGTATTTT

abundance: .
v_gene: TRBV4-1
j_gene: TRBJ2-7
d_gene: .
CDR3aa: CASSQGTQGFKNEQYF
CDR3nt: TGCGCCAGCAGCCAAGGAACTCAGGGTTTCAAGAACGAGCAGTACTTC

abundance: .
v_gene: TRBV18
j_gene: TRBJ2-1
d_gene: TRBD2
CDR3aa: CASSASGRNEQFF
CDR3nt: TGTGCCAGCTCGGCTAGCGGGAGGAATGAGCAGTTCTTC

abundance: .
v_gene: TRBV6-5
j_gene: TRBJ1-1
d_gene: .
CDR3aa: CASSYSDRTANTEAFF
CDR3nt: TGTGCCAGCAGTTACTCGGATAGGACGGCGAACACTGAAGCTTTCTTT

abundance: few
v_gene: TRBV4-1
j_gene: TRBJ1-5
d_gene: .
CDR3aa: CASSQGEGREPQHF
CDR3nt: TGCGCCAGCAGCCAAGGTGAGGGGAGAGAGCCCCAGCATTTT

abundance: .
v_gene: TRBV6-1
j_gene: TRBJ2-3
d_gene: TRBD2
CDR3aa: CASSQSSGTSGRGKKTDTQYF
CDR3nt: TGTGCCAGCAGCCAATCATCCGGGACTAGCGGGAGAGGGAAGAAGACAGATACGCAGTATTTT

abundance: .
v_gene: TRBV12-3/TRBV12-4
j_gene: TRBJ1-2
d_gene: TRBD1
CDR3aa: CATEVAGGGYGYTF
CDR3nt: TGTGCCACCGAAGTTGCAGGGGGCGGCTATGGCTACACCTTC

abundance: once
v_gene: TRBV27
j_gene: TRBJ1-2
d_gene: TRBD1
CDR3aa: CASRREVLTTGTEASYGYTF
CDR3nt: TGTGCCAGCCGTCGGGAGGTCCTCACTACCGGGACAGAAGCCTCTTATGGCTACACCTTC

abundance: .
v_gene: TRBV7-8
j_gene: TRBJ2-5
d_gene: .
CDR3aa: CASSQHDQNGDQETQYF
CDR3nt: TGTGCCAGCAGCCAGCACGACCAAAACGGGGACCAAGAGACCCAGTACTTC

abundance: .
v_gene: TRBV10-3
j_gene: TRBJ1-2
d_gene: .
CDR3aa: CAIKATVYGYTF
CDR3nt: TGTGCCATCAAAGCGACAGTCTATGGCTACACCTTC

abundance: .
v_gene: TRBV27
j_gene: TRBJ1-2
d_gene: .
CDR3aa: CASSFSPLQGYTF
CDR3nt: TGTGCCAGCAGTTTCTCACCACTACAGGGCTACACCTTC

abundance: .
v_gene: TRBV20-1
j_gene: TRBJ2-2
d_gene: .
CDR3aa: CSAGPVMDTGELFF
CDR3nt: TGCAGTGCGGGACCGGTGATGGACACCGGGGAGCTGTTTTTT

abundance: .
v_gene: TRBV3-1
j_gene: TRBJ2-5
d_gene: .
CDR3aa: CASSPDWVGGPQETQYF
CDR3nt: TGTGCCAGCAGCCCCGACTGGGTGGGGGGGCCACAAGAGACCCAGTACTTC

abundance: .
v_gene: TRBV5-4
j_gene: TRBJ2-1
d_gene: TRBD2
CDR3aa: CASSLATGGNEQFF
CDR3nt: TGTGCCAGCAGCTTGGCAACGGGGGGCAATGAGCAGTTCTTC

abundance: once
v_gene: TRBV29-1
j_gene: TRBJ2-7
d_gene: .
CDR3aa: CSGLSGYEQYF
CDR3nt: TGCAGCGGGCTTAGTGGGTACGAGCAGTACTTC

abundance: .
v_gene: TRBV27
j_gene: TRBJ2-1
d_gene: TRBD1
CDR3aa: CASSLGTENNEQFF
CDR3nt: TGTGCCAGCAGTCTCGGGACAGAAAACAATGAGCAGTTCTTC

abundance: few
v_gene: TRBV5-6
j_gene: TRBJ2-1
d_gene: TRBD1
CDR3aa: CASSFWDRADNEQFF
CDR3nt: TGTGCCAGCAGCTTCTGGGACAGGGCCGACAATGAGCAGTTCTTC

abundance: .
v_gene: TRBV5-1
j_gene: TRBJ1-4
d_gene: TRBD1
CDR3aa: CASSFGTGKEKLFF
CDR3nt: TGCGCCAGCAGCTTCGGGACAGGGAAAGAAAAACTGTTTTTT

abundance: few
v_gene: TRBV25-1
j_gene: TRBJ1-1
d_gene: .
CDR3aa: CASSAPGRNTEAFF
CDR3nt: TGTGCCAGCAGTGCACCCGGGAGGAACACTGAAGCTTTCTTT

abundance: .
v_gene: TRBV7-3
j_gene: TRBJ2-5
d_gene: TRBD2
CDR3aa: CASSLGLTSGQGTQYF
CDR3nt: TGTGCCAGCAGCCTTGGGCTGACTAGCGGGCAAGGGACCCAGTACTTC